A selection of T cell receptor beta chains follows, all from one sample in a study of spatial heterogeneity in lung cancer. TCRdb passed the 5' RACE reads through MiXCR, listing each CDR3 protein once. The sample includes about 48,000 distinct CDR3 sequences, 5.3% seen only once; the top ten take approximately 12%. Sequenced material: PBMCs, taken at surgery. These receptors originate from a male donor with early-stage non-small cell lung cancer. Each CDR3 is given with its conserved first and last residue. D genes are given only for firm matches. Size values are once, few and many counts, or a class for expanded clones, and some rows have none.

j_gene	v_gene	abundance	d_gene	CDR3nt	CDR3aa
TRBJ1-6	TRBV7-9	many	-	TGTGCCAGCAGCTTAGCAGGGCAGTCCTCCGGTTCACCCCTCCACTTT	CASSLAGQSSGSPLHF
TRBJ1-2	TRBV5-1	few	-	TGCGCCAGCAGCCGTGGGGACACCTCCAACTATGGCTACACCTTC	CASSRGDTSNYGYTF
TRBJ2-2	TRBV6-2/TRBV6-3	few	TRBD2	TGTGCCAGCAGTTACAGCGGGAGAATGAACGGGGAGCTGTTTTTT	CASSYSGRMNGELFF
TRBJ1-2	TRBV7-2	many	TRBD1	TGTGCCAGCAGCATGGACAGGGTCAATGGCTACACCTTC	CASSMDRVNGYTF
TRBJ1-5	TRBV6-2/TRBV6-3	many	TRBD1	TGTGCCAGCAGCAATCCCGGGACAGGTTATAGCAATCAGCCCCAGCATTTT	CASSNPGTGYSNQPQHF
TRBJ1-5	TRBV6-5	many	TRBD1	TGTGCCAGCAGTCGTGGGGACAGGAGCAATCAGCCCCAGCATTTT	CASSRGDRSNQPQHF
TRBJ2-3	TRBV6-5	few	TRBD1	TGTGCCAGTTGGGACAGGGGTGCCACAGATACGCAGTATTTT	CASWDRGATDTQYF
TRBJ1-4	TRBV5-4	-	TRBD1	TGTGCCAGCAGCCGAAGGACAGGGGAAGGTGAAAAACTGTTTTTT	CASSRRTGEGEKLFF
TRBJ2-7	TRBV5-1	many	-	TGCGCCAGCAGCTTGGACGGGGACCGCCTGGAGCAGTACTTC	CASSLDGDRLEQYF
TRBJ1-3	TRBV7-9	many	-	TGTGCCAGCAGCCGAGTCCTCTCTGGAAACACCATATATTTT	CASSRVLSGNTIYF
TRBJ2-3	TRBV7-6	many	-	TGTGCCAGCAGCTTAGTAGGAGCTGACAGCTTTAGCACAGATACGCAGTATTTT	CASSLVGADSFSTDTQYF
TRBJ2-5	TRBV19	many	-	TGTGCCAGTAGCTTCTGGGGGGACGGCCAAGAGACCCAGTACTTC	CASSFWGDGQETQYF
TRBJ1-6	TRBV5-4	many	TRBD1	TGTGCCAGCAGCTTGCGGACAGGGGCTTCACCCCTCCACTTT	CASSLRTGASPLHF
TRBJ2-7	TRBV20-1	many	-	TGCAGTGCTAGCGGGACCTACGAGCAGTACTTC	CSASGTYEQYF
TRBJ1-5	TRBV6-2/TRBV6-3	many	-	TGTGCCAGCAGGCCCAGGGTTAGCAATCAGCCCCAGCATTTT	CASRPRVSNQPQHF
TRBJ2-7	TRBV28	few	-	TGTGCCAGCAGTCTTCCTCAGGTGGATTACGAGCAGTACTTC	CASSLPQVDYEQYF
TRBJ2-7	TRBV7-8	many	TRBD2	TGTGCCAGCAGCTACTCGACTAGCGGCTACGAGCAGTACTTC	CASSYSTSGYEQYF
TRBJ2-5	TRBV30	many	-	TGTGCCTGGAGTAGGCGGGCCCAAGAGACCCAGTACTTC	CAWSRRAQETQYF
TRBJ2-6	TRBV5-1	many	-	TGCGCCAGCAGCTTGAGGGGTTACTCTGGGGCCAACGTCCTGACTTTC	CASSLRGYSGANVLTF
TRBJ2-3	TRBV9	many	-	TGTGCCAGCAGCGTAGCCCCCTACACAGATACGCAGTATTTT	CASSVAPYTDTQYF
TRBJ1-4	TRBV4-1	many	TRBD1	TGCGCCAGCAGCCAGTACAGGGGAAAGGATGAAAAACTGTTTTTT	CASSQYRGKDEKLFF
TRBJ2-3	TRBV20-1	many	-	TGCAGTGCTAGAGATCTTCCGGGCCTGATGGGAGATACGCAGTATTTT	CSARDLPGLMGDTQYF
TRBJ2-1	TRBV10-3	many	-	TGTGCCATCTCGAGAATAGGCCCGTCAGAGGCTAGCTCCTACAATGAGCAGTTCTTC	CAISRIGPSEASSYNEQFF
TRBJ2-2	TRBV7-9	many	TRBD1	TGTGCCAGCAGCTCCAGACAGGGGGGCACCGGGGAGCTGTTTTTT	CASSSRQGGTGELFF
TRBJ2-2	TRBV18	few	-	TGTGCCAGCTCACCTCCGGTATATACGAACACCGGGGAGCTGTTTTTT	CASSPPVYTNTGELFF
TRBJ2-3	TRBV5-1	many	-	TGCGCCAGCAGCTTGAATGGGGCACCAGATACGCAGTATTTT	CASSLNGAPDTQYF
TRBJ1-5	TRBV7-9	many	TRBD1	TGTGCCAGCAGCTTAGGGACAGGGGCCAATCAGCCCCAGCATTTT	CASSLGTGANQPQHF